Below are 8 T cell receptor beta chains sequenced from a single sample in a study of cytomegalovirus exposure and HLA in healthy donors. Sequenced by immunoSEQ multiplex PCR; TCRdb stores in-frame clones only, minus some. Among about 82,000 clones listed, over 85% were seen once. The specimen sequenced was PBMCs. The receptors were gathered from a woman between 18 and 29 years old in good health and CMV-seronegative.

This chain connects TRBV7-9 to TRBJ1-6; 7 bases are a match to TRBD1. J was trimmed by 12 bases and V by 1 base; bases with no gene match: 15. In germline, CDR1 is SEHNR, CDR2 FQNEAQ (reference sequence). The CDR3 extends over 17 amino acids. CDR3 nucleotides: TGTGCCAGCAGCTTAGGGTGGGGGACAGCGGCGAGGGTACCCCTCCACTTT. Translating gives CASSLGWGTAARVPLHF.

A few counts support this clone. The chain has TRBV28 and TRBJ2-1, with D unresolved. CDR1 is MDHEN, CDR2 SYDVKM, per germline. Trimming took 2 bases from V and 0 from J, leaving 11 bases between them. The CDR3 has 16 residues. The CDR3, as DNA: TGTGCCAGCAGTTTAATGGAGTTTTACTCCTACAATGAGCAGTTCTTC. It yields the protein CASSLMEFYSYNEQFF.

The chain employs TRBV18 and TRBJ1-4; 8 bases line up with TRBD1. The CDR3 is 14 amino acids. The V gene end was trimmed by 5 bases and the J gene end by 4 bases; junction bases not matched to a gene: 3. Germline loops: CDR1 KGHSH, CDR2 LQKENI. DNA of the CDR3: TGTGCCAGCTCAGACAGGGGAGGTAATGAAAAACTGTTTTTT. The encoded protein is CASSDRGGNEKLFF.

Comments on this clone: Germline is not matched at one junction end, which may reflect a read error. The CDR3 nucleotides are TGCGCCAGCAGCCAGCCGCCGGGACAGCAAATCTTC. The encoded protein is CASSQPPGQQIF. The chain carries TRBV4-1 and TRBJ2-7; 7 bases fit TRBD1. This CDR3 comprises 12 residues. The V gene's germline CDR1 is MGHRA and CDR2 YSYEKL.

This clone was counted between two and nine times. The chain joins TRBV30 to TRBJ1-2, with D unresolved. Germline values: CDR1 GTSNPN, CDR2 SVGIG (reference sequence). The CDR3 length is 13 residues. Trimming left V 0 bases short and J 8 bases short, with 13 bases between. The CDR3 sequence is CAWSVHPTGGYTF. CDR3 nucleotides: TGTGCCTGGAGTGTCCATCCCACGGGAGGCTACACCTTC.

The rearrangement uses TRBV6-5 and TRBJ2-7; D gene ambiguous. The V end lost 2 bases, the J end lost 1 base, and 12 bases lay between the germline ends. In germline, CDR1 is MNHEY, CDR2 SVGAGI. The CDR3 loop spans 15 amino acids. CDR3 nucleotides: TGTGCCAGCAGTTACGAGCGACTCAAATCCTACGAGCAGTACTTC. Protein product: CASSYERLKSYEQYF.

The V gene is TRBV25-1, the J gene TRBJ2-5; 9 bases are a match to TRBD1. CDR1 and CDR2 (germline): MGHDK, SYGVNS. There are 16 residues in the CDR3. Trimming at V came to 6 bases and at J to 5 bases, leaving 13 bases not matched to a gene. CDR3 sequence (DNA): TGTGCCAGCAGCCGGGGGGACAGGGAGGGTCCGGAGACCCAGTACTTC. Translated, it gives CASSRGDREGPETQYF.

The chain has TRBV28 and TRBJ1-2, with 7 nucleotides matching TRBD1. Germline values: CDR1 MDHEN, CDR2 SYDVKM. The CDR3 sequence is 13 residues long. V gave up 5 bases and J gave up 4 bases; unmatched junction bases: 4. CDR3 protein: CASSGTGVYGYTF. CDR3 nucleotide sequence: TGTGCCAGCAGTGGAACAGGGGTCTATGGCTACACCTTC.